This T cell receptor beta chain was recorded in a study of CD8 T cells in ankylosing spondylitis. This clonotype was detected ten times or more. The germline V gene has CDR1 SGHRS and CDR2 YFSETQ. The CDR3 contains 16 residues. V lost 4 bases, J lost 0 bases, and 7 bases stayed unmatched. TCRdb re-called the 5' RACE reads through MiXCR, storing one row per CDR3 protein. The sample carries fewer than 250,000 distinct CDR3 sequences, roughly 10% recorded once. This sequence was found in a male donor with ankylosing spondylitis or in good health (not recorded which). Sequences were obtained from blood, either unsorted or a sorted T cell fraction (not recorded which). The chain links TRBV5-1 to TRBJ2-7; TRBD2 aligns across 10 bases. In DNA, the CDR3 is TGCGCCAGCAGCCCGGATAGCGGGGGGACCTCCTACGAGCAGTACTTC. Translated, it gives CASSPDSGGTSYEQYF.